Listed below are T cell receptor beta chains from one sample, sequenced in a study of shared clonotypes between healthy human individuals. Some clones are missing from TCRdb's copy, which holds only in-frame ones; the method was immunoSEQ multiplex PCR. The sample includes 2 million to 2.5 million clones, approximately 90% seen only once; the top ten take 0.3% to 0.4%. The sequenced sample was naive CD4+ T cells from PBMCs. These receptors came from a man between 18 and 35 years old in good health. Some clones in this sample may be carry-over from other donors' samples. The CDR3 runs from the conserved cysteine through the conserved F or W. A D gene is named only where the DNA matches it firmly.

V gene	J gene	D gene	CDR3 protein
TRBV7-2	TRBJ1-3	TRBD1	CASSWDRGNTIYF
TRBV2	TRBJ2-7	TRBD1	CASSVADRGSYEQYF
TRBV4-1	TRBJ1-4	NA	CASRNTDGRYGKLFF
TRBV9	TRBJ1-2	NA	CASTPLGVGYGYTF
TRBV5-1	TRBJ2-5	TRBD1	CASSLGPRQGQETQYF
TRBV9	TRBJ2-1	TRBD2	CASSVGTSGRNEQFF
TRBV28	TRBJ2-7	NA	CASSFFTLRDKGHNEQYF
TRBV5-1	TRBJ1-4	NA	CASSLGDGLGEKLFF
TRBV28	TRBJ2-7	TRBD1	CASSGGQVAYEQYF
TRBV6-1	TRBJ2-7	NA	CASSVGTAPGFSYEQYF
TRBV28	TRBJ2-1	NA	CASSPSVPGHRLNEQFF
TRBV6-1	TRBJ2-2	NA	CASGRKGVTGELFF
TRBV5-1	TRBJ1-4	NA	CASSAGRSNEKLFF
TRBV2	TRBJ2-2	NA	CASSPERGRGRTGELFF
TRBV5-1	TRBJ2-7	NA	CASSLEAGPPYEQYF
TRBV10-3	TRBJ2-1	NA	CAISEQSQNEQFF
TRBV6-4	TRBJ2-4	TRBD2	CASRETGTRPKNIQYF
TRBV21-1	TRBJ1-5	NA	CASSLTGGRGVGQPQHF
TRBV6-1	TRBJ2-7	NA	CASSVSTKTYEQYF
TRBV10-2	TRBJ2-1	NA	CASSTSPRYNEQFF
TRBV9	TRBJ1-3	NA	CASSVPRGTIYF
TRBV30	TRBJ2-5	TRBD2	CAWSYRGGRGVETQYF
TRBV6-5	TRBJ2-7	TRBD2	CASRGGTSYEQYF
TRBV6-5	TRBJ1-3	TRBD1	CASIRDRVSNTIYF
TRBV5-1	TRBJ2-3	NA	CASSLIRDNTDTQYF
TRBV6-1	TRBJ1-2	TRBD1	CASSEAGQGVYGYTF
TRBV9	TRBJ2-5	TRBD2	CASSVEGLAGETQYF
TRBV7-2	TRBJ2-5	NA	CASSPQVGAQTQYF
TRBV19	TRBJ1-5	NA	CASSILRAQGKNQPQHF
TRBV29-1	TRBJ2-3	NA	CSARQETDTQYF
TRBV9	TRBJ2-1	TRBD2	CASSGVFTSGRTDEQFF
TRBV2	TRBJ2-7	TRBD1	CASSLQGAREQYF
TRBV2	TRBJ1-2	TRBD1	CAGALRDRGRNGYTF
TRBV19	TRBJ2-3	TRBD2	CASRLAGVTDTQYF
TRBV5-4	TRBJ1-3	NA	CASSLDPLSGNTIYF
TRBV7-6	TRBJ2-5	NA	CASSPRSSSYQETQYF
TRBV25-1	TRBJ2-5	NA	CASSRQETQYF
TRBV7-8	TRBJ2-1	TRBD2	CASSFPAGGEQFF
TRBV11-1	TRBJ2-5	NA	CASSLDLEETQYF
TRBV6-1	TRBJ2-7	TRBD2	CASSSGREERREQYF
TRBV7-2	TRBJ1-1	TRBD1	CASSIGQGNTEAFF
TRBV9	TRBJ2-6	NA	CASSLVGGANVLTF
TRBV27	TRBJ2-1	TRBD2	CASSLVLAGSKEQFF
TRBV19	TRBJ2-3	TRBD2	CASSSLLAGSTDTQYF